A single sample gave rise to the 20 T cell receptor beta chains below, sequenced in a study of tumor-infiltrating lymphocytes in localized non-small cell lung cancer. Produced via immunoSEQ multiplex PCR; TCRdb's table is partial and in-frame only. The table lists around 7,700 clones, approximately 71% of them singletons. The sequenced sample consisted of lung tumor tissue. These receptors originate from a human donor with non-small cell lung cancer.

This clone was detected a few times. The chain carries TRBV11-2 and TRBJ2-2; D is unresolved. The CDR3 spans 14 residues. Trimming shortened V by 0 bases and J by 4 bases, and 6 bases separated the two germline ends. Germline V gene sequence: CDR1 SGHAT, CDR2 FQNNGV. The CDR3 sequence: CASSLDWGTGELFF. DNA of the CDR3: TGTGCCAGCAGCTTAGATTGGGGCACCGGGGAGCTGTTTTTT.

The chain couples TRBV6-6 to TRBJ1-1; maybe TRBD1 (6 bases). V was clipped by 8 bases and J by 6 bases, with 16 bases between them. The CDR3 has 13 amino acids. CDR1 is MNHNY and CDR2 is SVGAGI in the germline V gene (reference sequence). CDR3 nucleotide sequence: TGTGCCAGCGGAGGGACATCCTCCGCTGAAGCTTTCTTT. This gives the protein CASGGTSSAEAFF.

The gene calls are TRBV18 and TRBJ2-2; 9 positions agree with TRBD2. Germline V CDR1 and CDR2: KGHSH, LQKENI. Trimming cost V 3 bases and J 4 bases; bases outside gene matches: 6. The CDR3 runs to 16 residues. DNA for the CDR3: TGTGCCAGCTCACCGTCTCCTAGCGGGACCACCGGGGAGCTGTTTTTT. It codes for CASSPSPSGTTGELFF.

V usage is TRBV27 and J usage is TRBJ2-2, with 8 nucleotides matching TRBD1. Germline CDR1 reads MNHEY; CDR2 reads SMNVEV (reference sequence). The CDR3 has 14 amino acids. The V segment lost 3 bases and the J segment 5 bases; nucleotides outside the gene matches: 2. CDR3 amino acids: CASSFYRGTGELFF. The CDR3 nucleotides are TGTGCCAGCAGTTTCTACAGGGGGACCGGGGAGCTGTTTTTT.

The rearrangement joins TRBV7-2 to TRBJ1-5; 8 bases match TRBD1. This CDR3 comprises 15 residues. With 5 bases clipped from V and 3 bases from J, the junction kept 6 bases outside the gene matches. Per the germline V gene, CDR1 is SGHTA and CDR2 is FQGNSA. DNA for the CDR3: TGTGCCAGCAGCCGGACAGGGTCCTACAATCAGCCCCAGCATTTT. The encoded protein is CASSRTGSYNQPQHF.

The chain joins TRBV5-1 to TRBJ2-5; D may be TRBD2 (5 bases). Germline CDR1 reads SGHRS; CDR2 reads YFSETQ. This CDR3 region has 17 residues. V was shortened by 1 base and J by 0 bases, with 16 bases between the two germline ends. CDR3 protein: CASSLIGVLAYQETQYF. In DNA form, the CDR3 reads TGCGCCAGCAGCTTGATCGGGGTCCTGGCGTACCAAGAGACCCAGTACTTC.

This clone was recorded a few times. The V call is TRBV6-6, the J call TRBJ2-7, with a possible D match to TRBD2 (5 bases). Germline V gene lookup returns CDR1 MNHNY and CDR2 SVGAGI (reference sequence). Deletions cut 5 bases from V and 1 base from J, with 15 bases between. This CDR3 has 15 amino acids. This chain's CDR3 is CASSAQGTGSYEQYF. The CDR3, as DNA: TGTGCCAGCAGTGCCCAAGGCACGGGGTCCTACGAGCAGTACTTC.

This clone was recorded a few times. The chain has TRBV6-5 and TRBJ1-2; the match to TRBD1 covers 8 bases. Germline V gene lookup returns CDR1 MNHEY and CDR2 SVGAGI. The J segment lost 5 bases and the V segment lost 5 bases, leaving 10 bases of the junction unmatched. The CDR3 extends over 15 amino acids. This chain's CDR3 is CASSSQGTGKYGYTF. In nucleotides, the CDR3 is TGTGCCAGCAGTAGTCAAGGGACAGGAAAATATGGCTACACCTTC.

The V gene is TRBV9, the J gene TRBJ1-5; D not certain. V gave up 4 bases and J gave up 4 bases, with 9 bases separating them. Germline V CDR1 and CDR2: SGDLS, YYNGEE. The CDR3 covers 13 residues. CDR3 nucleotide sequence: TGTGCCAGCAGCCCTGATCTAAATCAGCCCCAGCATTTT. Its translation: CASSPDLNQPQHF.

This chain uses TRBV7-8 with TRBJ1-5; 12 positions match TRBD1. V was pared by 5 bases and J by 2 bases, with 7 bases of the junction left unmatched. Germline V gene lookup returns CDR1 SGHVS and CDR2 FQNEAQ. CDR3 size: 17 residues. The CDR3 protein is CASSGTGGSLGNQPQHF. CDR3 bases: TGTGCCAGCAGCGGGACAGGGGGCTCTTTGGGCAATCAGCCCCAGCATTTT.

The V call is TRBV4-2, the J call TRBJ1-2, with D possibly matching TRBD1 (6 bases). This CDR3 is built from 13 residues. The ends were cut back, 0 bases at V and 13 bases at J, with 15 bases in the middle. Germline loops: CDR1 LGHNA, CDR2 YNFKEQ. CDR3 region: CASSQDKGGWPTF. The CDR3 DNA reads TGTGCCAGCAGCCAAGACAAAGGGGGGTGGCCCACCTTC.

This clone showed up just a few times. The chain couples TRBV2 to TRBJ1-5; D gene unclear. There are 14 residues in the CDR3. Germline CDR1 and CDR2: SNHLY and FYNNEI. V lost 2 bases, J lost 6 bases, and 11 bases lay in between. CDR3 DNA sequence: TGTGCCAGCAGTGAAAATAATGTGGTTCAGCCCCAGCATTTT. Protein: CASSENNVVQPQHF. The full variable domain, its missing parts supplied by reference TRBV2 and TRBJ1-5, is EPEVTQTPSHQVTQMGQEVILRCVPISNHLYFYWYRQILGQKVEFLVSFYNNEISEKSEIFDDQFSVERPDGSNFTLKIRSTKLEDSAMYFCASSENNVVQPQHFGDGTRLSIL.

This clone was seen just once. The chain links TRBV2 to TRBJ2-1, with D perhaps TRBD2 (5 bases). Germline assignment: CDR1 SNHLY and CDR2 FYNNEI. This CDR3 is 14 amino acids long. V was pared by 8 bases and J by 6 bases, with 17 bases between. The CDR3 nucleotides are TGTGCCAGCCTGCCCGCCCCCACTAGCAATGAGCAGTTCTTC. Its translation: CASLPAPTSNEQFF.

The chain combines TRBV18 with TRBJ1-2; a possible D gene is TRBD1 (6 bases). Looked up from germline, CDR1 is KGHSH and CDR2 is LQKENI. The CDR3 sequence is 15 residues long. Trimming cost V 6 bases and J 6 bases, with 20 bases left between them. The CDR3 reads CASSPGSRGGDGYTF. CDR3 coding DNA: TGTGCCAGCTCTCCTGGAAGCAGGGGAGGGGATGGCTACACCTTC.

This clone has just one count. The rearrangement links TRBV5-4 to TRBJ1-1; D ambiguous. The germline gives CDR1 SGHNT, CDR2 YYREEE (reference sequence). The length of the CDR3 is 13 residues. The ends were cut back, 0 bases at V and 12 bases at J, with 15 bases in the middle. The CDR3 region has the DNA TGTGCCAGCAGCTTGGTTGACGGAAAAACAACTTTCTTT. Translated: CASSLVDGKTTFF.

This chain links TRBV4-3 with TRBJ1-3; D unresolved. The CDR3 is 15 amino acids. Germline V gene data show CDR1 as LGHNA and CDR2 as YSLEER. Trimming stripped 4 bases from V and 0 bases from J, with 10 bases between. The CDR3 DNA reads as TGCGCCAGCAGCCTGACCCACAGCTCTGGAAACACCATATATTTT. The encoded protein is CASSLTHSSGNTIYF.

In its sample, this clone was seen once. The V gene is TRBV5-1, the J gene TRBJ2-1; possible D gene TRBD2, 6 bases. V was cut by 4 bases and J by 15 bases, with 17 bases left in between. Germline V gene sequence: CDR1 SGHRS, CDR2 YFSETQ. CDR3 length: 12 residues. The CDR3 protein is CASSIPGDKVFF. CDR3 nucleotide sequence: TGCGCCAGCAGCATCCCGGGGGATAAGGTGTTCTTC. The whole variable domain, filled in from reference TRBV5-1 and TRBJ2-1, reads KAGVTQTPRYLIKTRGQQVTLSCSPISGHRSVSWYQQTPGQGLQFLFEYFSETQRNKGNFPGRFSGRQFSNSRSEMNVSTLELGDSALYLCASSIPGDKVFFGPGTRLTVL.

The chain links TRBV7-2 to TRBJ2-3; D perhaps matches TRBD1 (5 bases). The length of the CDR3 is 13 residues. V was trimmed by 1 base and J by 6 bases, leaving 8 bases between them. In germline, CDR1 is SGHTA, CDR2 FQGNSA. The CDR3 region is CASSLGYRDTQYF. The CDR3 bases are TGTGCCAGCAGCTTAGGGTACAGGGATACGCAGTATTTT.

This clone occurred once. The rearrangement uses TRBV5-6 and TRBJ2-3; a weak D match, TRBD2 (6 bases). V shed 3 bases and J shed 0 bases, with 11 bases lying between them. Germline V gene sequence: CDR1 SGHDT, CDR2 YYEEEE. The CDR3 has 15 amino acids. In DNA, the CDR3 is TGTGCCAGCAGCTGGCGAGGGACTAGCACAGATACGCAGTATTTT. Amino acid sequence: CASSWRGTSTDTQYF. Full variable domain (remainder filled in from reference TRBV5-6 and TRBJ2-3): DAGVTQSPTHLIKTRGQQVTLRCSPKSGHDTVSWYQQALGQGPQFIFQYYEEEERQRGNFPDRFSGHQFPNYSSELNVNALLLGDSALYLCASSWRGTSTDTQYFGPGTRLTVL.

This clone was recorded only once. CDR3 sequence: CASSAPGQGAGNTIYF. The CDR3, as DNA: TGTGCCAGCAGCGCTCCGGGACAGGGGGCTGGAAACACCATATATTTT. The chain is built from TRBV9 and TRBJ1-3, with 11 nucleotides matching TRBD1. The V gene end was trimmed by 3 bases and the J gene end by 2 bases; junction bases not matched to a gene: 4. The CDR3 runs 16 residues. CDR1 is SGDLS and CDR2 is YYNGEE in the germline V gene.